There are many counts of the clone carrying this T cell receptor beta chain. Its specificity is not known. The data belong to a study of CD8 T cells in ankylosing spondylitis. General study findings and limits: Characteristic of ankylosing spondylitis blood, it appeared, was a TCR beta motif comprising about eight highly homologous variants.

From the 5' RACE reads, TCRdb called clonotypes with MiXCR, one entry per CDR3 protein. The table includes 450,000 to 550,000 distinct CDR3 sequences, about 5.2% detected once. This CDR3 spans 17 amino acids. Germline CDR1 SEHNR, CDR2 FQNEAQ (reference sequence). The V segment lost 2 bases and the J segment 5 bases; nucleotides outside the gene matches: 14. The sequence was collected from a male donor with ankylosing spondylitis. Input material: blood, either unsorted or a sorted T cell fraction (not recorded which). The genes are TRBV7-9 and TRBJ2-5; 7 nucleotides match TRBD2. Here the CDR3 DNA reads TGTGCCAGCAGCTTATTTCACCGTACAGCCGGGGGGGAGACCCAGTACTTC. Its translation: CASSLFHRTAGGETQYF. Complete variable domain (other parts from reference TRBV7-9 and TRBJ2-5): DTGVSQNPRHKITKRGQNVTFRCDPISEHNRLYWYRQTLGQGPEFLTYFQNEAQLEKSRLLSDRFSAERPKGSFSTLEIQRTEQGDSAMYLCASSLFHRTAGGETQYFGPGTRLLVL.